This record concerns one TCR beta chain sequence. Its target is not known. The TCRbeta library was prepared with unique molecular identifiers. MiXCR, run by TCRdb on the PCR reads, gives a single entry per CDR3 protein. The table lists roughly 500,000 distinct CDR3 sequences, roughly a tenth of them singletons, with approximately 2% in the top ten. This record comes from a study of T-cell reconstitution after alpha-beta-depleted transplantation in children. Study-wide results and limits: Alpha-beta T cells about two months after transplant reportedly derived from several hundred expanded graft clones. Diversity of TCRbeta at day 60 was high in some patients, arising from surviving recipient T cells and thymic progenitors. Fresh T-cell production supplied most of the T-cell counts and diversity seen one year after transplant.

The CDR3 sequence is 17 residues long. Germline CDR1 SGHNT, CDR2 YYREEE (reference sequence). Trimming pared 0 bases from V and 0 bases from J, leaving 12 bases between. This clonotype originated in a child aged 2-15 years with inherited bone marrow failure, due to receive a stem cell transplant. The material sequenced was PBMCs, taken before TCRalphabeta/CD19-depleted stem cell transplant. The V call is TRBV5-4, the J call TRBJ2-2; D not resolved. The CDR3 DNA reads as TGTGCCAGCAGCTTGGATTTGGGGAATCCGAACACCGGGGAGCTGTTTTTT. Amino acids: CASSLDLGNPNTGELFF.